This T cell receptor beta chain is drawn from a study of T-cell reconstitution after alpha-beta-depleted transplantation in children. Unique molecular identifiers were used in preparing the TCRbeta library. TCRdb passed the PCR reads through MiXCR, listing each CDR3 protein once. The sample lists approximately 490,000 distinct CDR3 sequences, more than 9% seen once, with 2% to 2.5% in the top ten. This clonotype has at least ten counts. The TCR was taken from a child aged 2-15 years with inherited bone marrow failure, due to receive a stem cell transplant. Sequencing was performed on PBMCs, taken before TCRalphabeta/CD19-depleted stem cell transplant.

The CDR3 coding sequence is TGCAGCGTTTCGACAGGGATGAACACTGAAGCTTTCTTT. It specifies CSVSTGMNTEAFF. V and J are TRBV29-1 and TRBJ1-1; 7 bases align to TRBD1. There are 13 residues in the CDR3. Germline CDR1 is SQVTM and CDR2 is ANQGSEA. J was trimmed by 0 bases and V by 5 bases; bases with no gene match: 3.